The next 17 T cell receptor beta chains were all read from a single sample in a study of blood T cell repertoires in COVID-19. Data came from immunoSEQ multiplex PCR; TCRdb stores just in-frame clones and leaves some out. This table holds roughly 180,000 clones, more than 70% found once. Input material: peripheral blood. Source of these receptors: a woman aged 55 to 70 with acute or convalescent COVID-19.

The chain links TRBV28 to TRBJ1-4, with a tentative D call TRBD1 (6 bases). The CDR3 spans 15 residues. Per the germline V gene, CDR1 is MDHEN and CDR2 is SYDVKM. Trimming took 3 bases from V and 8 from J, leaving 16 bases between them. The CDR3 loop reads CASSFTSGTPEKLFF. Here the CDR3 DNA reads TGTGCCAGCAGTTTTACATCCGGGACACCCGAAAAACTGTTTTTT.

The CDR3 region has the DNA TGTGCCAGCTCACGGTCCGCGGGGAACCAAGAGACCCAGTACTTC. Translated, it gives CASSRSAGNQETQYF. This chain links TRBV18 with TRBJ2-5; maybe TRBD2 (6 bases). Germline CDR1 reads KGHSH; CDR2 reads LQKENI. CDR3 length: 15 residues. Trimming stripped 4 bases from V and 0 bases from J, with 12 bases between. Full variable domain (rest looked up from reference TRBV18 and TRBJ2-5): NAGVMQNPRHLVRRRGQEARLRCSPMKGHSHVYWYRQLPEEGLKFMVYLQKENIIDESGMPKERFSAEFPKEGPSILRIQQVVRGDSAAYFCASSRSAGNQETQYFGPGTRLLVL.

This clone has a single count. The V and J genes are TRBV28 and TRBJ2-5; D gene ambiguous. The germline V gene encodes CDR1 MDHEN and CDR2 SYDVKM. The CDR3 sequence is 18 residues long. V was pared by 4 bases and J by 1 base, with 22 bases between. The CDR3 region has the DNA TGTGCCAGCAGTTCCTACCGTATTACCCGAGCTTTCCAAGAGACCCAGTACTTC. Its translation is CASSSYRITRAFQETQYF. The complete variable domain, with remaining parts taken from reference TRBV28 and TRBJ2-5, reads DVKVTQSSRYLVKRTGEKVFLECVQDMDHENMFWYRQDPGLGLRLIYFSYDVKMKEKGDIPEGYSVSREKKERFSLILESASTNQTSMYLCASSSYRITRAFQETQYFGPGTRLLVL.

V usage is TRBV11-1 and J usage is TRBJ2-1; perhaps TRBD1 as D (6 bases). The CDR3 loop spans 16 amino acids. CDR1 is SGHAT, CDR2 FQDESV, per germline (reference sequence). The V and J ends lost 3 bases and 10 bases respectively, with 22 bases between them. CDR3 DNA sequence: TGTGCCAGCAGCTTTCACACGCGCTACAGGGAAGGGGAGCAGTTCTTC. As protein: CASSFHTRYREGEQFF.

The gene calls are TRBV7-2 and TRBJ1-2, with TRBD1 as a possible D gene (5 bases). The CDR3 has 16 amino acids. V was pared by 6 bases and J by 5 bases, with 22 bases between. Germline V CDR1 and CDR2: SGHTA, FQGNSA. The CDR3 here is CASRSPPSGGTYGYTF. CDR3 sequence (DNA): TGTGCCAGCAGATCCCCCCCTTCGGGCGGGACTTATGGCTACACCTTC.

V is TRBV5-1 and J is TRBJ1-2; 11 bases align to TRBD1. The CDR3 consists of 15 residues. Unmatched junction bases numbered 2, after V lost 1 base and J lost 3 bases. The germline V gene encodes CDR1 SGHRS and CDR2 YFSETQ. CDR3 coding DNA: TGCGCCAGCAGCTTGTGGACAGGGGGCGACTATGGCTACACCTTC. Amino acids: CASSLWTGGDYGYTF.

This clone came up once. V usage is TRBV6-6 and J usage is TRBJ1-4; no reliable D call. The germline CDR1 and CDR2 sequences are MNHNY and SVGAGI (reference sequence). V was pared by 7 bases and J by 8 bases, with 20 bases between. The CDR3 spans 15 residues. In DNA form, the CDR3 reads TGTGCCAGCACCCTAGAGGCCCCCGGAATGGAAAAACTGTTTTTT. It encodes CASTLEAPGMEKLFF.

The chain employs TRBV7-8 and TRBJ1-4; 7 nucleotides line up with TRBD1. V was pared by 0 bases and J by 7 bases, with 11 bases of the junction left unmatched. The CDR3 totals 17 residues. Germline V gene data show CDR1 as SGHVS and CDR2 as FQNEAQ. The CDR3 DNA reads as TGTGCCAGCAGCTTAGCCCCCGGACAGGTCCAAAGTGAAAAACTGTTTTTT. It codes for CASSLAPGQVQSEKLFF.

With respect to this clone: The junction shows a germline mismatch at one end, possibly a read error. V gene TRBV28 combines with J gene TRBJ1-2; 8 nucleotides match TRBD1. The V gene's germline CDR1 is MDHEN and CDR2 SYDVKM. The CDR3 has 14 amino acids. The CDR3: CASSSLSLGDRTFF. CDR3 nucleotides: TGTGCCAGCAGTTCTCTAAGTTTGGGGGACAGGACATTCTTC.

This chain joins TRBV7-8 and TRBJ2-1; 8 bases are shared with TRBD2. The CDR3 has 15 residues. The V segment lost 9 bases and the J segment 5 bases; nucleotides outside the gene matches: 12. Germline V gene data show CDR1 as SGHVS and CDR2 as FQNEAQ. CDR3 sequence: CASGGSGRGNNEQFF. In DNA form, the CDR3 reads TGTGCCAGTGGGGGGAGCGGGAGAGGAAACAATGAGCAGTTCTTC.

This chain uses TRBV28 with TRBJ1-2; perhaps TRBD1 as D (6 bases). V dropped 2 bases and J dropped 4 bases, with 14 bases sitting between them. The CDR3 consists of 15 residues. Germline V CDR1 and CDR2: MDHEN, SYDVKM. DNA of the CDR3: TGTGCCAGCAGTTTAGACGGGGGGCCTAGCTATGGCTACACCTTC. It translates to CASSLDGGPSYGYTF.

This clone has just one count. The CDR3 loop reads CSVKTGSRELFF. The CDR3 DNA sequence: TGCAGCGTTAAGACAGGCTCTCGTGAACTGTTTTTT. The rearrangement uses TRBV29-1 and TRBJ1-4; weak D call: TRBD1 (6 bases). V lost 5 bases to trimming and J lost 12 bases, with 16 bases between them. Germline loops: CDR1 SQVTM, CDR2 ANQGSEA. CDR3 length: 12 amino acids.

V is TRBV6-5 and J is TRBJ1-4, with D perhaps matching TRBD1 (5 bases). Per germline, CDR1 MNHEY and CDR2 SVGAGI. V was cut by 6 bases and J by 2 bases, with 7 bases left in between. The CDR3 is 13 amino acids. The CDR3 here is CASRPGTNEKLFF. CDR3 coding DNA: TGTGCCAGCAGGCCAGGGACTAATGAAAAACTGTTTTTT.

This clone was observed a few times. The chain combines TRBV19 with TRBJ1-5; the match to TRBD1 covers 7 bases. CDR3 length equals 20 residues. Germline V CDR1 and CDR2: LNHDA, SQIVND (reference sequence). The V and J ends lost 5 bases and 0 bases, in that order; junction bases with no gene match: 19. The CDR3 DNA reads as TGTGCCAGTAGTTTAGCGATAGGGCCGGGACAGAGACCTAGCAATCAGCCCCAGCATTTT. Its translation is CASSLAIGPGQRPSNQPQHF. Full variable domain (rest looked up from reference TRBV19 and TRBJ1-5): DGGITQSPKYLFRKEGQNVTLSCEQNLNHDAMYWYRQDPGQGLRLIYYSQIVNDFQKGDIAEGYSVSREKKESFPLTVTSAQKNPTAFYLCASSLAIGPGQRPSNQPQHFGDGTRLSIL.

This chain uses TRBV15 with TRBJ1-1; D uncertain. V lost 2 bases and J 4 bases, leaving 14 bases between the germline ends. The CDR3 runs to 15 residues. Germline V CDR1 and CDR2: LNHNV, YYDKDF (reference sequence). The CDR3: CATSRPAGWRTEAFF. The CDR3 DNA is TGTGCCACCAGCAGACCTGCGGGGTGGCGCACTGAAGCTTTCTTT.

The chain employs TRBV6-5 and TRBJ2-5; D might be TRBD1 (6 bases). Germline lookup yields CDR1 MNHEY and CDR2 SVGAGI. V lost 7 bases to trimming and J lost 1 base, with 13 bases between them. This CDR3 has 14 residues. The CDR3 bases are TGTGCCAGCACCGTCAGGGGTGGCCAAGAGACCCAGTACTTC. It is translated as CASTVRGGQETQYF.

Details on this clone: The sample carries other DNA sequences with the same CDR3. As DNA, the CDR3 is TGTGCCAGCTCACCACGTCAGGGGCGCAACACCGGGGAGCTGTTTTTT. This encodes CASSPRQGRNTGELFF. V and J are TRBV18 and TRBJ2-2, with D possibly matching TRBD1 (6 bases). The CDR3 covers 16 residues. V was trimmed by 1 base and J by 2 bases, leaving 11 bases between them. Germline V gene data show CDR1 as KGHSH and CDR2 as LQKENI.